What follows are 17 T cell receptor beta chains derived from one specimen sequenced in a study of shared clonotypes between healthy human individuals. TCRdb keeps only in-frame clones here, not all; method: immunoSEQ multiplex PCR. The sample contains more than 1.2 million clones, about 98.5% of which appear only once. Input material: naive CD4+ T cells sorted from blood. Regarding subset: CD45RA+ positively selected. These TCRs come from a man younger than 45 in good health.

V usage is TRBV10-3 and J usage is TRBJ2-3; 9 positions match TRBD2. The CDR3 has 15 amino acids. CDR1 ENHRY and CDR2 SYGVKD come from the germline V gene. V shed 4 bases and J 3 bases; nucleotides not matched to a gene: 5. The DNA of the CDR3 is TGTGCCATCAGTGGCGGTAGCGGGAGTACAGATACGCAGTATTTT. It is translated as CAISGGSGSTDTQYF.

V usage is TRBV27 and J usage is TRBJ2-7, with 8 bases that match TRBD2. The CDR3 consists of 13 residues. Germline-derived CDR1 and CDR2 are MNHEY and SMNVEV (reference sequence). Losses at the gene ends were 5 bases for V and 9 bases for J; bases not matched to a gene: 9. The DNA of the CDR3 is TGTGCCAGCAGTCGTATAGCGGGGCCGGGGCAGTACTTC. Translation gives CASSRIAGPGQYF.

The rearrangement joins TRBV5-6 to TRBJ2-1; 8 nucleotides agree with TRBD2. Germline V gene sequence: CDR1 SGHDT, CDR2 YYEEEE. V trimming: 2 bases; J trimming: 5 bases; junction bases outside the gene matches: 9. The CDR3 has 16 amino acids. The CDR3 coding sequence is TGTGCCAGCAGCTTATTCGCACTAGCGGAGGACAATGAGCAGTTCTTC. This sequence encodes CASSLFALAEDNEQFF.

V is TRBV4-3 and J is TRBJ2-2, with 8 bases matching TRBD2. The germline V gene has CDR1 LGHNA and CDR2 YSLEER. The CDR3 consists of 19 residues. V dropped 0 bases and J dropped 0; count of bases not matched to a gene: 9. This chain's CDR3 is CASSQDLPLTSANTGELFF. As DNA, the CDR3 is TGCGCCAGCAGCCAAGATCTGCCCCTGACTAGCGCGAACACCGGGGAGCTGTTTTTT.

This chain connects TRBV29-1 to TRBJ2-1; D is perhaps TRBD2 (6 bases). The V gene lost 8 bases and the J gene lost 5 bases, with 16 bases spanning the gap. The length of the CDR3 is 13 residues. CDR1 is SQVTM and CDR2 is ANQGSEA in the germline V gene. The CDR3 here is CSWGDFYDNEQFF. In nucleotides, the CDR3 is TGCAGCTGGGGGGACTTTTACGACAATGAGCAGTTCTTC.

This clone has a single count. This chain uses TRBV6-1 with TRBJ2-7; perhaps TRBD2 as D (6 bases). The CDR3 is 14 amino acids. The germline V and J ends were trimmed by 7 bases and 3 bases, with 16 bases remaining between them. The germline V gene encodes CDR1 MNHNS and CDR2 SASEGT. DNA of the CDR3: TGTGCCAGCAACCCACCGGGACTCCGCTACGAGCAGTACTTC. Protein: CASNPPGLRYEQYF.

The chain joins TRBV4-2 to TRBJ2-7, with 12 bases lining up with TRBD2. The CDR3 has 16 residues. V trimming: 2 bases; J trimming: 0 bases; junction bases outside the gene matches: 2. From germline, CDR1 is LGHNA and CDR2 YNFKEQ. DNA of the CDR3: TGTGCCAGCAGCCAACAGACTAGCGGGAGCTCCTACGAGCAGTACTTC. Its translation is CASSQQTSGSSYEQYF.

The rearrangement links TRBV6-1 to TRBJ1-1; 7 bases line up with TRBD1. This CDR3 contains 15 residues. The V gene's germline CDR1 is MNHNS and CDR2 SASEGT. With V trimmed by 4 bases and J by 4 bases, 9 bases remained unmatched. DNA of the CDR3: TGTGCCAGCAGTGTTACAGGGGAAGGGATCACTGAAGCTTTCTTT. Protein sequence: CASSVTGEGITEAFF.

The chain carries TRBV5-1 and TRBJ1-4; no clear D. CDR1 is SGHRS and CDR2 is YFSETQ in the germline V gene. V was pared by 4 bases and J by 5 bases, with 12 bases between. The length of the CDR3 is 14 residues. The DNA for the CDR3 is TGCGCCAGCAGCCCAGGACCGACGAATGAAAAACTGTTTTTT. This translates into CASSPGPTNEKLFF.

This chain links TRBV5-1 with TRBJ2-1, with TRBD2 matching over 7 bases. V shed 4 bases, J shed 8 bases, and the junction held 15 bases outside the gene matches. The germline CDR1 and CDR2 sequences are SGHRS and YFSETQ. This CDR3 is 16 amino acids long. DNA for the CDR3: TGCGCCAGCAGCCCACTGGCTAGCGGCCGCCCCGATGAGCAGTTCTTC. Residues: CASSPLASGRPDEQFF.

Only one count was recorded for this clone. The V and J genes are TRBV28 and TRBJ2-6; 13 positions match TRBD2. From germline, CDR1 is MDHEN and CDR2 SYDVKM. With V trimmed by 5 bases and J by 3 bases, 7 bases remained unmatched. This CDR3 has 18 amino acids. The CDR3 nucleotides are TGTGCCAGCAGTATTAGACTAGCGGGAGGATTTGGGGCCAACGTCCTGACTTTC. Protein sequence: CASSIRLAGGFGANVLTF.

The V gene is TRBV25-1, the J gene TRBJ2-7, with D perhaps being TRBD1 or TRBD2 (5 bases each). The CDR3 consists of 14 residues. The V and J ends lost 6 bases and 1 base respectively, with 13 bases between them. Germline-derived CDR1 and CDR2 are MGHDK and SYGVNS. The CDR3 sequence: CASRGSGLSYEQYF. The CDR3 DNA reads as TGTGCCAGCAGGGGCTCGGGGCTATCCTACGAGCAGTACTTC.

The V and J genes are TRBV9 and TRBJ2-7, with TRBD2 matching 7 bases. Germline V gene sequence: CDR1 SGDLS, CDR2 YYNGEE. V dropped 4 bases and J dropped 1; count of bases not matched to a gene: 14. CDR3 length: 17 amino acids. CDR3 in DNA: TGTGCCAGCAGCTCGTCGGGGGGATCTAGTTGGTCCTACGAGCAGTACTTC. Translating gives CASSSSGGSSWSYEQYF. Based on the CDR3 plus reference TRBV9 and TRBJ2-7, the full variable domain is DSGVTQTPKHLITATGQRVTLRCSPRSGDLSVYWYQQSLDQGLQFLIQYYNGEERAKGNILERFSAQQFPDLHSELNLSSLELGDSALYFCASSSSGGSSWSYEQYFGPGTRLTVT.

This clone was seen once. The chain joins TRBV18 to TRBJ2-7; 15 bases agree with TRBD2. CDR1 KGHSH and CDR2 LQKENI come from the germline V gene. This CDR3 region has 16 residues. V shed 3 bases, J shed 6 bases, and the junction held 6 bases outside the gene matches. This CDR3 reads CASSPTLGLAGGEQYF. Here the CDR3 DNA reads TGTGCCAGCTCACCTACCTTGGGACTAGCGGGAGGCGAGCAGTACTTC.

As regards this clone: This CDR3 is also generated by other DNA sequences in the sample. The chain recombines TRBV30 with TRBJ2-7; D is unclear. The germline V gene has CDR1 GTSNPN and CDR2 SVGIG (reference sequence). V gave up 2 bases and J gave up 2 bases, with 4 bases separating them. The CDR3 sequence is 11 residues long. Written as DNA, the CDR3 is TGTGCCTGGAGTAGGACCTACGAGCAGTACTTC. This sequence encodes CAWSRTYEQYF.

The genes are TRBV7-8 and TRBJ2-7; 10 nucleotides line up with TRBD2. Germline lookup yields CDR1 SGHVS and CDR2 FQNEAQ. The CDR3 is 15 residues long. Losses at the gene ends were 2 bases for V and 3 bases for J; bases not matched to a gene: 4. In nucleotides, the CDR3 is TGTGCCAGCAGCTTACGACTAGCGGGCCTCTACGAGCAGTACTTC. This gives the protein CASSLRLAGLYEQYF.

V and J are TRBV7-2 and TRBJ1-2, with D possibly being TRBD1 (5 bases). V gave up 4 bases and J gave up 7 bases, with 16 bases separating them. Germline-derived CDR1 and CDR2 are SGHTA and FQGNSA. The CDR3 extends over 14 amino acids. CDR3 nucleotide sequence: TGTGCCAGCAGCTCCGCCCAGGGTTTGGGTGGCTACACCTTC. It encodes CASSSAQGLGGYTF.